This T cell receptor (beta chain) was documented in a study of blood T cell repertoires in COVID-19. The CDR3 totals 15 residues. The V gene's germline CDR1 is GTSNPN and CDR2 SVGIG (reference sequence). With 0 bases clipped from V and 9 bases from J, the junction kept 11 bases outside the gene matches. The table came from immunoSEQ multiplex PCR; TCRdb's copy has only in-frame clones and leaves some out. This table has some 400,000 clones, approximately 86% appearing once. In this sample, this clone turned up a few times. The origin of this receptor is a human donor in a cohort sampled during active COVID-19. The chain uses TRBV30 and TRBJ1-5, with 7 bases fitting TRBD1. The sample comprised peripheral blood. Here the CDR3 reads CAWSVQDRSSGPQHF. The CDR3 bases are TGTGCCTGGAGTGTACAGGACAGGAGCTCGGGGCCCCAGCATTTT.